This T cell receptor beta chain is from a study of metastatic and nonmetastatic thyroid tumors. The study's findings and limits: According to reports, the diversity of TCR beta was significantly higher in malignant thyroid tumors than in benign nodules, and this held in both blood and tumor samples.

Germline V gene lookup returns CDR1 DFQATT and CDR2 SNEGSKA (reference sequence). The CDR3 is 12 amino acids. V shed 6 bases and J 4 bases; nucleotides not matched to a gene: 3. Thyroid surgery was preceded by no treatment in any patient. TCRdb reprocessed the PCR reads via MiXCR. Of 22,000 or so clones listed, 20% to 25% were seen once; the top ten hold roughly two thirds. This clone was detected many times. The antigen is not known. The sample holds other DNA sequences that translate to the same CDR3. The chain couples TRBV20-1 to TRBJ2-3; 8 nucleotides line up with TRBD1. This TCR was sampled from a male donor with papillary thyroid cancer or a benign thyroid nodule (not recorded which). Some clones in this sample may be carry-over from other donors' samples. The specimen was blood. The CDR3 loop is CSAQGVPDTQYF. CDR3 DNA: TGCAGTGCACAGGGGGTCCCAGATACGCAGTATTTT.